Listed below are T cell receptor beta chains from one sample, sequenced in a study of Ad26.COV2.S vaccination and SARS-CoV-2 variants. Some clones are missing from TCRdb's copy, which holds only in-frame ones; the method was immunoSEQ multiplex PCR. The sample has around 450,000 clones, roughly 90% seen once; the top ten hold about 4%. Sequenced material: peripheral blood, taken in a trial of Ad26.COV2.S vaccine versus placebo. The receptors derive from a person aged 18-60 years who received the Ad26.COV2.S COVID-19 vaccine or a placebo. CDR3s include the opening cysteine and the closing phenylalanine or tryptophan. The order of the fields is V gene, clone size, D gene, J gene, CDR3 protein, CDR3 DNA. The D gene is left open where the match is weak. Not all rows give a size; the values are once, few, many and, for expanded clones, a class.

V: TRBV10-3; size: NA; D: NA; J: TRBJ1-2; CDR3: CAISEGLEGYTF; DNA: TGTGCCATCAGTGAAGGGTTAGAAGGCTACACCTTC
V: TRBV27; size: NA; D: NA; J: TRBJ2-5; CDR3: CASSTQGGQTQYF; DNA: TGTGCCAGCAGTACGCAGGGAGGACAGACCCAGTACTTC
V: TRBV6-5; size: NA; D: NA; J: TRBJ2-5; CDR3: CASSHFGGFQETQYF; DNA: TGTGCCAGCAGCCACTTCGGGGGCTTTCAAGAGACCCAGTACTTC
V: TRBV11-2; size: NA; D: TRBD2; J: TRBJ2-3; CDR3: CASRVIPGLAGVTQYF; DNA: TGTGCCAGCAGGGTGATCCCGGGACTAGCGGGGGTTACGCAGTATTTT
V: TRBV6-4; size: NA; D: TRBD1; J: TRBJ2-7; CDR3: CASSDPQGAPYEQYF; DNA: TGTGCCAGCAGTGACCCACAGGGGGCCCCCTACGAGCAGTACTTC
V: TRBV5-8; size: NA; D: NA; J: TRBJ1-1; CDR3: CATIPRTANTEAFF; DNA: TGTGCCACCATACCTCGGACAGCCAACACTGAAGCTTTCTTT
V: TRBV29-1; size: NA; D: NA; J: TRBJ2-1; CDR3: CSVEQIINEQFF; DNA: TGCAGCGTTGAACAGATAATCAATGAGCAGTTCTTC
V: TRBV7-6; size: NA; D: NA; J: TRBJ1-3; CDR3: CASSLAGNSGNTIYF; DNA: TGTGCCAGCAGCTTAGCGGGCAACTCTGGAAACACCATATATTTT
V: TRBV9; size: NA; D: NA; J: TRBJ1-1; CDR3: CASSSRQHRNTEAFF; DNA: TGTGCCAGCAGCAGTCGACAGCATCGGAACACTGAAGCTTTCTTT
V: TRBV5-6; size: NA; D: TRBD1; J: TRBJ2-3; CDR3: CASSLVYRGLTDTQYF; DNA: TGTGCCAGCAGCTTGGTGTACAGGGGGCTCACAGATACGCAGTATTTT
V: TRBV28; size: NA; D: TRBD1; J: TRBJ2-7; CDR3: CASSHGTGPSEQYF; DNA: TGTGCCAGCAGTCACGGGACAGGGCCCAGCGAGCAGTACTTC
V: TRBV19; size: few; D: NA; J: TRBJ1-2; CDR3: CASAPRTDYGYTF; DNA: TGTGCCAGTGCCCCGAGGACGGACTATGGCTACACCTTC
V: TRBV18; size: NA; D: TRBD1; J: TRBJ1-2; CDR3: CASSPTLQGGNYGYTF; DNA: TGTGCCAGCTCACCTACCTTACAGGGGGGAAACTATGGCTACACCTTC
V: TRBV2; size: NA; D: NA; J: TRBJ1-2; CDR3: CASKTDRSNYGYTF; DNA: TGTGCCAGCAAGACGGACAGATCCAACTATGGCTACACCTTC
V: TRBV7-9; size: few; D: TRBD1; J: TRBJ1-1; CDR3: CASSLDPGGTVNTEAFF; DNA: TGTGCCAGCAGCTTAGACCCAGGGGGGACGGTGAACACTGAAGCTTTCTTT